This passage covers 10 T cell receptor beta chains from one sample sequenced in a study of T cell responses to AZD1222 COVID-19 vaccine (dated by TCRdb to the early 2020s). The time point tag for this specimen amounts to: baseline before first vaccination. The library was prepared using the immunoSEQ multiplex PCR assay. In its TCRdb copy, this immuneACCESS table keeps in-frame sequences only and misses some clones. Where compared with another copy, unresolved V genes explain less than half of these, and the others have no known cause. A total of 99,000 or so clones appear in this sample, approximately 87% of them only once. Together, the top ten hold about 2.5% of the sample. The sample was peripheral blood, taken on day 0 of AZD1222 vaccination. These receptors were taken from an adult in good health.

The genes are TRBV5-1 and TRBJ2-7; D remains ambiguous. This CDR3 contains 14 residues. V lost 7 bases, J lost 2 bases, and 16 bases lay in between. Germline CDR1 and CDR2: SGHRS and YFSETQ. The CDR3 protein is CASSRAGFTYEQYF. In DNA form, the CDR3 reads TGCGCCAGCTCTCGGGCTGGGTTCACCTACGAGCAGTACTTC.

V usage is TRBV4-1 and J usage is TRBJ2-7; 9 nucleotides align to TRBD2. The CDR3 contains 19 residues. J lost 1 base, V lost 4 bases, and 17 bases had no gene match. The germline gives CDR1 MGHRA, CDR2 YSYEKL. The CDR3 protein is CASSPWGSSGGGDSYEQYF. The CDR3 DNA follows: TGCGCCAGCAGCCCCTGGGGTAGTTCTGGCGGGGGGGATTCCTACGAGCAGTACTTC.

The CDR3 DNA is TGCGCCAGCAGCCCGGGGAGTGGCCAGAACACTGAAGCTTTCTTT. This gives the protein CASSPGSGQNTEAFF. The V gene is TRBV5-1, the J gene TRBJ1-1; D is unresolved. V gave up 4 bases and J gave up 1 base, with 14 bases separating them. Looked up from germline, CDR1 is SGHRS and CDR2 is YFSETQ. The CDR3 runs 15 residues.

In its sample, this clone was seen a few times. The CDR3 bases are TGCAGCTCTCGAGGGACAGCACCTGAAGCTTTCTTT. It translates to CSSRGTAPEAFF. This chain uses TRBV29-1 with TRBJ1-1; 7 nucleotides line up with TRBD1. Germline V CDR1 and CDR2: SQVTM, ANQGSEA. The CDR3 extends over 12 amino acids. With V trimmed by 8 bases and J by 6 bases, 9 bases remained unmatched. Full variable domain (remainder filled in from reference TRBV29-1 and TRBJ1-1): SAVISQKPSRDICQRGTSLTIQCQVDSQVTMMFWYRQQPGQSLTLIATANQGSEATYESGFVIDKFPISRPNLTFSTLTVSNMSPEDSSIYLCSSRGTAPEAFFGQGTRLTVV.

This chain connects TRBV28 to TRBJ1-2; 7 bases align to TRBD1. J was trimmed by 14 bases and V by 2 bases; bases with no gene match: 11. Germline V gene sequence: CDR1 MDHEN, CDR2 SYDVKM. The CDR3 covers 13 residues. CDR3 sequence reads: CASSLGQVKSCTF. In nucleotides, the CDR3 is TGTGCCAGCAGTTTAGGACAGGTTAAATCGTGTACCTTC.

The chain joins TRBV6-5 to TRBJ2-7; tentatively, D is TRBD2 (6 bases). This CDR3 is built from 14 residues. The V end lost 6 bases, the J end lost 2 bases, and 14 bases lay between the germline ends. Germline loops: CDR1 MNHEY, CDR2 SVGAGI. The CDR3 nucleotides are TGTGCCAGCAGACCGGGACTGACAACCTACGAGCAGTACTTC. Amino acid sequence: CASRPGLTTYEQYF.

The CDR3 coding sequence is TGTGCCAGCAGCCGTATCCGGGACACAGTACAGTACTTC. This translates into CASSRIRDTVQYF. The chain has TRBV9 and TRBJ2-5, with D perhaps matching TRBD1 (6 bases). Trimming pared 4 bases from V and 11 bases from J, leaving 18 bases between. The CDR3 contains 13 residues. Germline CDR1 is SGDLS and CDR2 is YYNGEE. Filled out from reference TRBV9 and TRBJ2-5, the complete variable domain reads DSGVTQTPKHLITATGQRVTLRCSPRSGDLSVYWYQQSLDQGLQFLIQYYNGEERAKGNILERFSAQQFPDLHSELNLSSLELGDSALYFCASSRIRDTVQYFGPGTRLLVL.

In DNA form, the CDR3 reads TGTGCCAGCAGTTTAGGTTACAATCAGCCCCAGCATTTT. Protein: CASSLGYNQPQHF. The gene calls are TRBV27 and TRBJ1-5; D unresolved. CDR3 length: 13 amino acids. CDR1 is MNHEY, CDR2 SMNVEV, per germline (reference sequence). Deletions cut 2 bases from V and 3 bases from J, with 5 bases between.

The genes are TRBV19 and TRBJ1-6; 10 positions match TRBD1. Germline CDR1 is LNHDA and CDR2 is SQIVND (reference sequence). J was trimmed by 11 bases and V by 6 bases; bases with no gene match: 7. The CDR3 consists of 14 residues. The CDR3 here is CASSPGQGFAPLHF. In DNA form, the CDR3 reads TGTGCCAGTAGCCCGGGACAGGGGTTTGCACCCCTCCACTTT.

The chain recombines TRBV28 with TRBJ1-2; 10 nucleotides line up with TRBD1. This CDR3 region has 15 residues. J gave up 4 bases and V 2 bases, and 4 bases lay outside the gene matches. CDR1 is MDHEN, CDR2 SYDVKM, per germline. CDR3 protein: CASSLGTGAGYGYTF. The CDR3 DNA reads TGTGCCAGCAGTTTAGGGACAGGGGCAGGCTATGGCTACACCTTC.